These T cell receptor beta chains were read from a single sample in a study of shared clonotypes between healthy human individuals. Assay: immunoSEQ multiplex PCR; the TCRdb copy retains only in-frame clones and omits some. The sample yields 600,000 or so clones, approximately 95% seen once. The sequencing sample was made of naive CD8+ T cells sorted from blood. These receptors were taken from a woman under 40 in good health. Each CDR3 is given with its conserved first and last residue. Fields, in order: clone size, V gene, D gene, J gene, CDR3 DNA, CDR3 protein. The D gene is left open where the match is weak. Expanded clones get a size class; other rows say once, few or many, or leave the size out.

-	TRBV29-1	TRBD2	TRBJ2-3	TGCAGCGCCTCGGGGGGGGATTTTGGCACAGATACGCAGTATTTT	CSASGGDFGTDTQYF
-	TRBV27	TRBD2	TRBJ2-6	TGTGCCAGCAGTCCCCAGGGACTAGCGGCAAGCTCTGGGGCCAACGTCCTGACTTTC	CASSPQGLAASSGANVLTF
-	TRBV27	-	TRBJ2-5	TGTGCCAGCAGTTTTGGACTACCAGGAGAGACCCAGTACTTC	CASSFGLPGETQYF
few	TRBV29-1	TRBD1	TRBJ2-2	TGCAGCGTTGATTCAGGGGGCTCCACCGGGGAGCTGTTTTTT	CSVDSGGSTGELFF
-	TRBV6-1	-	TRBJ2-7	TGTGCCAGCGGCCCCCTTTCGACACTCTACGAGCAGTACTTC	CASGPLSTLYEQYF
-	TRBV2	TRBD1	TRBJ1-3	TGTGCCAGCAGAGAGGGACAGGGGGCTGGAAACACCATATATTTT	CASREGQGAGNTIYF
-	TRBV6-5	-	TRBJ1-3	TGTGCCAGCAGTTCCGGAAGACGACCCGGAAACACCATATATTTT	CASSSGRRPGNTIYF
-	TRBV13	-	TRBJ1-6	TGTGCCAGCAGCCCTTCGGGACCAACGAATTCACCCCTCCACTTT	CASSPSGPTNSPLHF
-	TRBV27	TRBD1	TRBJ2-7	TGTGCCAGCAGCAACAGGGGTCTCGGCTACGAGCAGTACTTC	CASSNRGLGYEQYF
once	TRBV28	TRBD1	TRBJ1-2	TGTGCCAGCGGGAAACCACAGGGGAGCCTCTATGGCTACACCTTC	CASGKPQGSLYGYTF
-	TRBV28	-	TRBJ2-2	TGTGCCAGCAGTTTATTTTTGACCGGGGAGCTGTTTTTT	CASSLFLTGELFF
-	TRBV19	TRBD1	TRBJ2-7	TGTGCCAGCCGGGACAGTTTCTCCTACGAGCAGTACTTC	CASRDSFSYEQYF
-	TRBV28	TRBD2	TRBJ2-7	TGTGCCAGCAGGTTAGCGGGAGGCGACTACGAGCAGTACTTC	CASRLAGGDYEQYF
-	TRBV9	TRBD1	TRBJ2-5	TGTGCCAGCAGCCCCTGGACAGGTGAAGAGACCCAGTACTTC	CASSPWTGEETQYF
-	TRBV19	-	TRBJ2-1	TGTGCCAGTAGTATCATTCATGGAAATGAGCAGTTCTTC	CASSIIHGNEQFF
-	TRBV4-2	TRBD1	TRBJ2-5	TGTGCCAGCAGCCAATCTAGGGGGCTTGGGGAGACCCAGTACTTC	CASSQSRGLGETQYF
-	TRBV4-1	-	TRBJ2-7	TGCGCCAGCAGCCAAGAAGTGGGCGCGAGAGGATCCTACGAGCAGTACTTC	CASSQEVGARGSYEQYF
-	TRBV5-4	TRBD2	TRBJ2-1	TGTGCCAGCAGCCGGACTAGTCATGAGCAGTTCTTC	CASSRTSHEQFF
-	TRBV7-8	TRBD2	TRBJ2-6	TGTGCCAGCCGGGCGGCGGGAGGCAAGGTGGCCAACGTCCTGACTTTC	CASRAAGGKVANVLTF
-	TRBV13	-	TRBJ2-1	TGTGCCAGCAGCCCGGGACTCATTTCCTACAATGAGCAGTTCTTC	CASSPGLISYNEQFF
-	TRBV28	TRBD1	TRBJ1-1	TGTGCCAGCAGTACAAAACAGGGGGTGAACACTGAAGCTTTCTTT	CASSTKQGVNTEAFF
-	TRBV18	-	TRBJ2-7	TGTGCCAGCTCACCAGCTGTCCCTACCCTGTCATACGAGCAGTACTTC	CASSPAVPTLSYEQYF
-	TRBV15	-	TRBJ2-7	TGTGCCACCAGCATGCGGTCGGGGGTTGGTTACGAGCAGTACTTC	CATSMRSGVGYEQYF
-	TRBV10-3	TRBD1	TRBJ1-1	TGTGCCACCGGGACAGTGAACACTGAAGCTTTCTTT	CATGTVNTEAFF
-	TRBV5-6	TRBD1	TRBJ2-7	TGTGCCAGCAGCTTGGCGGGACAGGGAGTCAACGAGCAGTACTTC	CASSLAGQGVNEQYF
-	TRBV28	-	TRBJ2-7	TGTGCCAGCAGTTTACTCAGGGGATCCTACGAGCAGTACTTC	CASSLLRGSYEQYF
-	TRBV7-9	-	TRBJ2-7	TGTGCCAGCAGCTTAGGACGAGGAGCGGTCTCCTACGAGCAGTACTTC	CASSLGRGAVSYEQYF
-	TRBV11-2	TRBD2	TRBJ2-3	TGTGCCAGCAGCCACCCACTAGCGGAGCCACCCCGCACAGATACGCAGTATTTT	CASSHPLAEPPRTDTQYF
-	TRBV27	TRBD2	TRBJ2-5	TGTGCCAGCAGTTGGGGGTGGGGGAGGGCCAGAGAGACCCAGTACTTC	CASSWGWGRARETQYF
-	TRBV25-1	-	TRBJ2-4	TGTGCCAGCAGTTCCGGGGATCTTCTTGCCAAAAACATTCAGTACTTC	CASSSGDLLAKNIQYF
-	TRBV7-2	TRBD2	TRBJ2-2	TGTGCCAGCAGCAGACTAGCGGGACGGAACACCGGGGAGCTGTTTTTT	CASSRLAGRNTGELFF
-	TRBV7-8	TRBD2	TRBJ2-7	TGTGCCAGCAGCTCAAAGCGGGGGGGGCCCTACGAGCAGTACTTC	CASSSKRGGPYEQYF
-	TRBV10-1	TRBD2	TRBJ2-7	TGCGCCAGCAGTGAGTCGACTAGCGGAAAATACGAGCAGTACTTC	CASSESTSGKYEQYF
once	TRBV7-9	TRBD1	TRBJ2-1	TGTGCCAGCAGCTTCAGACAGGGGGCGGTTAATGAGCAGTTCTTC	CASSFRQGAVNEQFF
-	TRBV7-9	-	TRBJ1-1	TGTGCCAGCAGCCCCGCGGAGGGACGTTTTACTGAAGCTTTCTTT	CASSPAEGRFTEAFF
-	TRBV19	-	TRBJ2-3	TGTGCCAGTAGTATCGGTATTAGCACAGATACGCAGTATTTT	CASSIGISTDTQYF
-	TRBV7-9	TRBD1	TRBJ2-2	TGTGCCAGCAGCTTATACGTCCAGGGGGACACCGGGGAGCTGTTTTTT	CASSLYVQGDTGELFF
-	TRBV7-9	-	TRBJ1-1	TGTGCCAGCAGCTTATCAGGGGCGCGCACTGAAGCTTTCTTT	CASSLSGARTEAFF
-	TRBV27	-	TRBJ1-1	TGTGCCAGCAGTTTCTCCAGGATCACTGAAGCTTTCTTT	CASSFSRITEAFF
-	TRBV6-5	TRBD1	TRBJ1-1	TGTGCCAGCAGTTATGGACAGGGTCTCACTGAAGCTTTCTTT	CASSYGQGLTEAFF
-	TRBV10-3	-	TRBJ1-5	TGTGCCATCAGTGAGAAGGGAAGCAATCAGCCCCAGCATTTT	CAISEKGSNQPQHF
once	TRBV4-1	-	TRBJ1-5	TGCGCCAGCAGCCAAGACCCGCAGGGGAGAGGACAGCCCCAGCATTTT	CASSQDPQGRGQPQHF
-	TRBV4-1	TRBD2	TRBJ2-2	TGCGCCAGCAGCCAGCAAATGGGACTAGCGGGCGAGCTGTTTTTT	CASSQQMGLAGELFF